One TCR beta chain is described in this entry. Its antigen remains unknown. PCR primers comprised 60 Vbeta and 13 Jbeta primers. Some clones are missing from TCRdb's copy, which holds only in-frame ones; the method was immunoSEQ multiplex PCR. The sample has about 180,000 clones; around 80% are singletons. This sample was taken from a study of cytomegalovirus exposure and HLA in healthy donors. Study-wide findings and caveats: In a later analysis, TCR beta V- and J-gene trimming was associated with a missense DCLRE1C variant.

Germline V CDR1 and CDR2: SGHRS, YFSETQ. The germline V and J ends were trimmed by 2 bases and 6 bases, with 12 bases remaining between them. CDR3 size: 14 residues. Source material: PBMCs. V usage is TRBV5-1 and J usage is TRBJ2-1; D is undetermined. This TCR derives from a woman aged 25-40 years in good health and CMV-seronegative. CDR3 sequence: CASSFMAGSNEQFF. CDR3 nucleotide sequence: TGCGCCAGCAGCTTTATGGCAGGATCCAATGAGCAGTTCTTC.